Following are 21 T cell receptor beta chains from one sample sequenced in a study of cytomegalovirus exposure and HLA in healthy donors. The study ran its PCR with 60 Vbeta and 13 Jbeta primers. The protocol was immunoSEQ multiplex PCR, while the TCRdb copy is restricted to in-frame clones and leaves out a portion. The data show around 150,000 clones, with approximately 79% seen just once and roughly 6% held by the top ten. Specimen: PBMCs. The receptors shown here come from a man aged 45 to 65 in good health and CMV-seropositive.

The rearrangement links TRBV4-1 to TRBJ1-1; 7 positions match TRBD1. The germline V gene encodes CDR1 MGHRA and CDR2 YSYEKL. J lost 3 bases, V lost 3 bases, and 7 bases had no gene match. This CDR3 region has 15 residues. The CDR3 DNA sequence: TGCGCCAGCAGCCACCAATGGGACAGCCACACTGAAGCTTTCTTT. This encodes CASSHQWDSHTEAFF.

This clone appeared a few times. The genes are TRBV7-8 and TRBJ1-2; D ambiguous. CDR3 size: 15 residues. Trimming pared 1 base from V and 4 bases from J, leaving 13 bases between. Germline V gene sequence: CDR1 SGHVS, CDR2 FQNEAQ. CDR3 DNA sequence: TGTGCCAGCAGCTTAGGTATGGTCCTGAGCTATGGCTACACCTTC. Its translation is CASSLGMVLSYGYTF.

The chain uses TRBV19 and TRBJ1-4, with D unclear. From germline, CDR1 is LNHDA and CDR2 SQIVND (reference sequence). This CDR3 comprises 14 residues. Trimming pared 3 bases from V and 3 bases from J, leaving 8 bases between. The CDR3 region is CASSMIGANEKLFF. CDR3 DNA: TGTGCCAGTAGTATGATCGGGGCTAATGAAAAACTGTTTTTT.

This chain connects TRBV15 to TRBJ1-1; no clear D gene. With 0 bases removed from V and 0 bases from J, the gap between germline ends came to 17 bases. The CDR3 is 18 amino acids. Germline values: CDR1 LNHNV, CDR2 YYDKDF (reference sequence). The CDR3 here is CATSRDSAVTTMNTEAFF. Here the CDR3 DNA reads TGTGCCACCAGCAGAGATTCGGCAGTAACTACAATGAACACTGAAGCTTTCTTT.

J is TRBJ2-7 and V is TRBV5-4; 7 positions agree with TRBD2. V was clipped by 0 bases and J by 0 bases; unmatched bases: 6. This CDR3 comprises 16 residues. Germline CDR1 SGHNT, CDR2 YYREEE (reference sequence). CDR3 DNA: TGTGCCAGCAGCTTGGGGCCGGGGGGTATCTCCTACGAGCAGTACTTC. Its protein is CASSLGPGGISYEQYF.

The chain uses TRBV5-1 and TRBJ2-5, with 9 bases aligning to TRBD1. The CDR3 consists of 13 residues. The junction had 4 bases not matched to a gene; V was cut back by 7 bases and J by 3 bases. Per germline, CDR1 SGHRS and CDR2 YFSETQ. The CDR3 reads CASRTGAEETQYF. CDR3 nucleotides: TGCGCCAGCCGGACAGGGGCCGAAGAGACCCAGTACTTC.

This clone has a handful of counts. The chain joins TRBV30 to TRBJ2-7, with 8 nucleotides matching TRBD1. V lost 1 base to trimming and J lost 4 bases; unmatched junction nucleotides: 6. Looked up from germline, CDR1 is GTSNPN and CDR2 is SVGIG (reference sequence). The CDR3 spans 14 residues. The CDR3 region has the DNA TGTGCCTGGAGTGGGGGGACAGGTACATACGAGCAGTACTTC. Amino acid sequence: CAWSGGTGTYEQYF.

The V call is TRBV11-2, the J call TRBJ1-3; TRBD1 matches at 8 bases. J lost 3 bases, V lost 3 bases, and 7 bases had no gene match. The V gene's germline CDR1 is SGHAT and CDR2 FQNNGV. The CDR3 is 16 residues long. The CDR3 nucleotides are TGTGCCAGCAGCTTCGGCCCGGACAGGGTTGGAAACACCATATATTTT. Protein product: CASSFGPDRVGNTIYF.

The chain recombines TRBV7-9 with TRBJ2-3; 7 bases map to TRBD1. V lost 3 bases to trimming and J lost 6 bases; unmatched junction nucleotides: 12. This CDR3 region has 16 residues. Germline values: CDR1 SEHNR, CDR2 FQNEAQ (reference sequence). CDR3 sequence (DNA): TGTGCCAGCAGCTTTACCCAGACAGGGTATATCGATACGCAGTATTTT. Amino acid sequence: CASSFTQTGYIDTQYF.

CDR3 nucleotide sequence: TGTGCCAGCAGTTCCCCCGGACAGACCTATAATTCACCCCTCCACTTT. The encoded protein is CASSSPGQTYNSPLHF. The rearrangement uses TRBV6-5 and TRBJ1-6; D might be TRBD1 (6 bases). The CDR3 sequence is 16 residues long. In germline, CDR1 is MNHEY, CDR2 SVGAGI. V was shortened by 4 bases and J by 2 bases, with 12 bases between the two germline ends.

CDR3 in DNA: TGTGCCAGCAGCTCACAACCGGGACTAGCAGCACCCCAAGAGACCCAGTACTTC. Translated: CASSSQPGLAAPQETQYF. The chain couples TRBV7-3 to TRBJ2-5, with TRBD2 matching over 9 bases. The V gene's germline CDR1 is SGHTA and CDR2 FQGTGA. The CDR3 has 18 amino acids. The V segment lost 4 bases and the J segment 1 base; nucleotides outside the gene matches: 13.

The chain couples TRBV7-9 to TRBJ1-6; the D is unclear. V dropped 4 bases and J dropped 6 bases, with 10 bases sitting between them. Germline values: CDR1 SEHNR, CDR2 FQNEAQ (reference sequence). The CDR3 has 14 residues. The CDR3 sequence: CASSSLNPNSPLHF. The CDR3 DNA reads TGTGCCAGCAGCTCCCTTAATCCTAATTCACCCCTCCACTTT.

V usage is TRBV10-3 and J usage is TRBJ2-5, with TRBD2 as a possible D gene (6 bases). The germline V and J ends were trimmed by 2 bases and 3 bases, with 16 bases remaining between them. The CDR3 covers 16 residues. Germline-derived CDR1 and CDR2 are ENHRY and SYGVKD. The CDR3 DNA sequence: TGTGCCATCAGTGAGCAAGCTGGTGGCGGGAAAGAGACCCAGTACTTC. It yields the protein CAISEQAGGGKETQYF.

This clone was detected once. The V call is TRBV7-8, the J call TRBJ2-3, with 14 bases matching TRBD2. V lost 7 bases and J lost 5; bases outside the gene matches: 11. Per the germline V gene, CDR1 is SGHVS and CDR2 is FQNEAQ. The CDR3 consists of 17 residues. The chain's CDR3 is CASTSRQGLAGEDTQYF. CDR3 coding DNA: TGTGCCAGCACCTCTAGACAGGGACTAGCGGGAGAAGATACGCAGTATTTT.

The chain couples TRBV19 to TRBJ2-1; D uncertain. Trimming removed 4 bases from V and 6 bases from J, with 4 bases in between. The CDR3 has 11 amino acids. Germline CDR1 reads LNHDA; CDR2 reads SQIVND (reference sequence). In DNA form, the CDR3 reads TGTGCCAGTAGTAATCGCAATGAGCAGTTCTTC. Its translation is CASSNRNEQFF.

The chain combines TRBV4-1 with TRBJ2-5, with TRBD2 identical over 8 bases. V shed 6 bases and J 3 bases; nucleotides not matched to a gene: 12. This CDR3 region has 16 residues. Per the germline V gene, CDR1 is MGHRA and CDR2 is YSYEKL. In DNA form, the CDR3 reads TGCGCCAGCAGGAGAGGGCTGGGACTAGATGAAGAGACCCAGTACTTC. This codes for CASRRGLGLDEETQYF.

The V and J genes are TRBV6-6 and TRBJ1-1, with TRBD1 identical over 7 bases. The CDR3 sequence is 12 residues long. The germline V gene has CDR1 MNHNY and CDR2 SVGAGI (reference sequence). Losses at the gene ends were 6 bases for V and 8 bases for J; bases not matched to a gene: 6. The chain's CDR3 is CASSQTGLEAFF. CDR3 bases: TGTGCCAGCAGCCAGACAGGGTTGGAAGCTTTCTTT.

This clone was observed a few times. The genes are TRBV5-4 and TRBJ1-6, with TRBD1 as a possible D gene (6 bases). The V gene lost 4 bases and the J gene lost 8 bases, with 13 bases spanning the gap. Germline-derived CDR1 and CDR2 are SGHNT and YYREEE (reference sequence). The length of the CDR3 is 14 residues. The CDR3 sequence: CASSPHQGHSPLHF. The CDR3 DNA reads TGTGCCAGCAGCCCCCACCAGGGGCATTCACCCCTCCACTTT.

This chain joins TRBV11-1 and TRBJ2-5; 9 positions agree with TRBD2. Looked up from germline, CDR1 is SGHAT and CDR2 is FQDESV (reference sequence). Trimming cost V 5 bases and J 5 bases; bases outside gene matches: 15. The CDR3 covers 17 residues. The CDR3 region has the DNA TGTGCCAGCAGCCCTTGGACTAGCGCCCCACAACGGGAGACCCAGTACTTC. This sequence encodes CASSPWTSAPQRETQYF.

This clone was detected a few times. The chain uses TRBV27 and TRBJ2-5; D might be TRBD2 (6 bases). The DNA matches TRBJ2-7 better at its end, which makes the J call doubtful. The CDR3 spans 15 residues. Germline V gene lookup returns CDR1 MNHEY and CDR2 SMNVEV (reference sequence). The CDR3 nucleotides read TGTGCCAGCAGTGTCGTAAGCGGGTCGACCTACGAGCAGTACTTC. It specifies CASSVVSGSTYEQYF.

Comments on this clone: The CDR3 carries no conserved terminal phenylalanine or tryptophan, so it likely arises from a read error. V gene TRBV19 combines with J gene TRBJ1-3; TRBD1 matches 9 bases. Germline CDR1 and CDR2: LNHDA and SQIVND (reference sequence). V dropped 10 bases and J dropped 3; count of bases not matched to a gene: 7. CDR3 size: 14 residues. The CDR3 is CATGQGRFGNTIYC. CDR3 DNA: TGTGCCACCGGACAGGGGAGATTTGGAAACACCATATATTGT.